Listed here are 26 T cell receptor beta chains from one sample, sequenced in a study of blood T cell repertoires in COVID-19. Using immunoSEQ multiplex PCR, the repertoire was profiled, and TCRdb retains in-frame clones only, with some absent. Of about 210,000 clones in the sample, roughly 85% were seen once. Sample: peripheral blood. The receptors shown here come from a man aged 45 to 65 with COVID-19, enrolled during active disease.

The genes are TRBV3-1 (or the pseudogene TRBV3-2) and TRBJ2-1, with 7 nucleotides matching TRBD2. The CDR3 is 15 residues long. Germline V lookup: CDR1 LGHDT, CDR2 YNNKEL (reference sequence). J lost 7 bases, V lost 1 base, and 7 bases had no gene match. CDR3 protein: CASSQGFLAGNEQFF. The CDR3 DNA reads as TGTGCCAGCAGCCAAGGGTTTTTAGCGGGTAATGAGCAGTTCTTC.

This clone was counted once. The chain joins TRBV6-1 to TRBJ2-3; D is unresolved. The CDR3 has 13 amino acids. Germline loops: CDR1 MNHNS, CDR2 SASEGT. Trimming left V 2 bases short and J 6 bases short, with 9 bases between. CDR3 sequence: CASSERRADTQYF. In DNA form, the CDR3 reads TGTGCCAGCAGTGAACGGAGAGCCGATACGCAGTATTTT.

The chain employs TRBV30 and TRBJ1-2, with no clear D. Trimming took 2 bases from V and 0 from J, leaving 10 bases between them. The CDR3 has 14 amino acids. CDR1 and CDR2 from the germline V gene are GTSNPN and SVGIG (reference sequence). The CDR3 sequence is CAWSLTVANYGYTF. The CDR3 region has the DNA TGTGCCTGGAGTTTAACAGTAGCTAACTATGGCTACACCTTC.

CDR3 sequence reads: CASSPGGLDTDTQYF. In nucleotides, the CDR3 is TGCGCCAGCAGCCCTGGCGGCCTTGACACAGATACGCAGTATTTT. V usage is TRBV4-1 and J usage is TRBJ2-3; no reliable D call. This CDR3 has 15 residues. The germline gives CDR1 MGHRA, CDR2 YSYEKL. Deletions cut 4 bases from V and 2 bases from J, with 13 bases between.

The CDR3: CASSRTGTELNYGYTF. CDR3 in DNA: TGTGCCAGCAGCCGTACCGGGACAGAATTAAACTATGGCTACACCTTC. The genes are TRBV5-6 and TRBJ1-2, with TRBD1 matching over 7 bases. Trimming removed 4 bases from V and 2 bases from J; junction bases left unmatched: 11. This CDR3 has 16 residues. CDR1 and CDR2 (germline): SGHDT, YYEEEE.

CDR3 DNA: TGTGCCAGCAGCCCCAGCGGGGGAGGAGGTGATACGCAGTATTTT. The encoded protein is CASSPSGGGGDTQYF. The chain recombines TRBV7-3 with TRBJ2-3, with 8 bases lining up with TRBD2. Germline lookup yields CDR1 SGHTA and CDR2 FQGTGA. Germline trimming cut 5 bases from V and 6 bases from J; bases unmatched to any gene: 10. The CDR3 has 15 amino acids.

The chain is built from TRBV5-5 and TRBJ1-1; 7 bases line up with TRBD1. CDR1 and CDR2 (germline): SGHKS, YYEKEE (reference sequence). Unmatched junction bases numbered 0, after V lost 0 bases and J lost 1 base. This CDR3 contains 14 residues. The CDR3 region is CASSLDRGNTEAFF. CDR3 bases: TGTGCCAGCAGCTTGGACAGGGGGAACACTGAAGCTTTCTTT.

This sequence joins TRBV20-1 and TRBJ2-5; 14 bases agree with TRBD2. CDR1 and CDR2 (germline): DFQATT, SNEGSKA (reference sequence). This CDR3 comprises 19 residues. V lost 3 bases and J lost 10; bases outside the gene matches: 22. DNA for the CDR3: TGCAGTGCTAGTGGGTATGGACTAGCGGGGGGAAACTCCAAGTGGATCCAGTACTTC. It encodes CSASGYGLAGGNSKWIQYF.

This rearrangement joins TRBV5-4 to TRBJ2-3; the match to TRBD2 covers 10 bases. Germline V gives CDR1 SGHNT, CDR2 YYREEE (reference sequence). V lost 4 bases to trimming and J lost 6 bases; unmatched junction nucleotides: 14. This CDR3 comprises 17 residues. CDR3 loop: CASSLRGAGGQRDTQYF. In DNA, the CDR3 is TGTGCCAGCAGCCTCCGGGGAGCGGGGGGGCAAAGGGATACGCAGTATTTT.

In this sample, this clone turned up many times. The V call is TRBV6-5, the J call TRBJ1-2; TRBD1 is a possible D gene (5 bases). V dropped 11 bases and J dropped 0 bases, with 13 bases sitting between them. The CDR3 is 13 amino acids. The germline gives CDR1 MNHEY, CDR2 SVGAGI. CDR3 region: CAAGGIPNYGYTF. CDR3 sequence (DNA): TGTGCCGCGGGGGGAATACCTAACTATGGCTACACCTTC.

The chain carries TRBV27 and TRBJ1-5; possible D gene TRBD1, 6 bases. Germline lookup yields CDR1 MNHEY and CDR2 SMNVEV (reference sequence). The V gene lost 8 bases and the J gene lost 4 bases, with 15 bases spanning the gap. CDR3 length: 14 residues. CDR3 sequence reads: CASSAGGTNQPQHF. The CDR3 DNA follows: TGTGCCAGCTCCGCGGGGGGCACTAATCAGCCCCAGCATTTT.

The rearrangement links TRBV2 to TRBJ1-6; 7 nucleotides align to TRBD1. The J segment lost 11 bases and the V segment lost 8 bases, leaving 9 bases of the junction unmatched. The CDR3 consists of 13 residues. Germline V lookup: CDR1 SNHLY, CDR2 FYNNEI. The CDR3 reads CASSGQERAPLHF. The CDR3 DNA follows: TGTGCCAGCTCTGGACAGGAGAGGGCACCCCTCCACTTT.

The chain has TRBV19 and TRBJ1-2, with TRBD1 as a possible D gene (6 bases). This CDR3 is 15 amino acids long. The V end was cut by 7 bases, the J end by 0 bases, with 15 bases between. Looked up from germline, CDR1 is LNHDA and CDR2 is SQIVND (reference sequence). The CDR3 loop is CASTQGWYPNYGYTF. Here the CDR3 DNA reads TGTGCCAGTACTCAGGGGTGGTACCCTAACTATGGCTACACCTTC.

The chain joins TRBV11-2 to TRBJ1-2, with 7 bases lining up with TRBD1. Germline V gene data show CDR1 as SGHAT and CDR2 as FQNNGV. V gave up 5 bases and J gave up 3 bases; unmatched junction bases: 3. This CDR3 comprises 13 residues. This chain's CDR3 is CASSLTGDYGYTF. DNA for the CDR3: TGTGCCAGCAGCCTAACAGGGGACTATGGCTACACCTTC.

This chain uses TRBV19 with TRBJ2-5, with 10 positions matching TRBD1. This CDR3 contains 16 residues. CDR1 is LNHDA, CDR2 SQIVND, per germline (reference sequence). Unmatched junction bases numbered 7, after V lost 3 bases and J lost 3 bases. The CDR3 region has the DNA TGTGCCAGTAGTATTCTCGCGGACAGGGGGAAAGAGACCCAGTACTTC. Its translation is CASSILADRGKETQYF.

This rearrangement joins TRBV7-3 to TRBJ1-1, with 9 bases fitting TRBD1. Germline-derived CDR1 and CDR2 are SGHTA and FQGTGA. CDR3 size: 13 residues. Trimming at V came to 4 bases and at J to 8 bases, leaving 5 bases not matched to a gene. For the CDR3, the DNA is TGTGCCAGCAGCTGGGACAGGGCTTCAGAAGCTTTCTTT. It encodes CASSWDRASEAFF.

The CDR3 DNA follows: TGTGCCAGCAGCTTGTGGGGGACAGGGGAGTCTCGGGGCTACACCTTC. Protein sequence: CASSLWGTGESRGYTF. J is TRBJ1-2 and V is TRBV5-6, with TRBD1 matching 10 bases. The junction had 11 bases not matched to a gene; V was cut back by 1 base and J by 8 bases. In germline, CDR1 is SGHDT, CDR2 YYEEEE. The CDR3 is 16 residues long.

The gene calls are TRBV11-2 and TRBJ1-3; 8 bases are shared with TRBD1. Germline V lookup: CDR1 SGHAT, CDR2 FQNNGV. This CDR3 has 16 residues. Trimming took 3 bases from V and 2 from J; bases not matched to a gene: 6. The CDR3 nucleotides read TGTGCCAGCAGCTTCCGGGACAGGTTAACTGGAAACACCATATATTTT. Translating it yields CASSFRDRLTGNTIYF.

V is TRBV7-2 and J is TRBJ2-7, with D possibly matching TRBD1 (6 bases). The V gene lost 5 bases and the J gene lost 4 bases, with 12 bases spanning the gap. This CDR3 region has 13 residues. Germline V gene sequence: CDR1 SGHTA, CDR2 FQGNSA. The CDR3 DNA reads TGTGCCAGCAGCGAGACACAGGGATACGAGCAGTACTTC. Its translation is CASSETQGYEQYF.

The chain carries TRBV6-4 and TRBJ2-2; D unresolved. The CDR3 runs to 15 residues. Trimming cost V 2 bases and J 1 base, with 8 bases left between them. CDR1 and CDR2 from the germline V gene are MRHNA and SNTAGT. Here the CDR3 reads CASSDVAGNTGELFF. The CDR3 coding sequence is TGTGCCAGCAGTGACGTCGCCGGGAACACCGGGGAGCTGTTTTTT.

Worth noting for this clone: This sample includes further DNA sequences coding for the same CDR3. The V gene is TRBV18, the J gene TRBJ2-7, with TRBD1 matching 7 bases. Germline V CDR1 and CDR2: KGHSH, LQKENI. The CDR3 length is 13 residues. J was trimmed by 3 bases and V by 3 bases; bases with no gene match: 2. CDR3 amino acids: CASSPGQNYEQYF. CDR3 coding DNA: TGTGCCAGCTCACCGGGACAGAACTACGAGCAGTACTTC.

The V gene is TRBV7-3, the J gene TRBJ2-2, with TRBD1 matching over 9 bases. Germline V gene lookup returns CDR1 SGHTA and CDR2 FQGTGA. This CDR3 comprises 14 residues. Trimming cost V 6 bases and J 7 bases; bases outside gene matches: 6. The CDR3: CASSSTGGGGELFF. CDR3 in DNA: TGTGCCAGCAGTTCTACAGGGGGCGGCGGGGAGCTGTTTTTT.

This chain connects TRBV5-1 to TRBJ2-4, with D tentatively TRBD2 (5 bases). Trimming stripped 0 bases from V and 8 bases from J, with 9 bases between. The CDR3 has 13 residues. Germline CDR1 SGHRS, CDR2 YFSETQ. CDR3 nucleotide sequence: TGCGCCAGCAGCTTGGGAGGGTTGGACATTCAGTACTTC. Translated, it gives CASSLGGLDIQYF.

The CDR3 here is CASSYGSGGYGYTF. CDR3 DNA sequence: TGTGCCAGCAGTTACGGGTCCGGGGGCTATGGCTACACCTTC. The V call is TRBV6-5, the J call TRBJ1-2; perhaps TRBD1 as D (5 bases). This CDR3 is 14 amino acids long. Trimming left V 2 bases short and J 4 bases short, with 11 bases between. The germline V gene encodes CDR1 MNHEY and CDR2 SVGAGI.

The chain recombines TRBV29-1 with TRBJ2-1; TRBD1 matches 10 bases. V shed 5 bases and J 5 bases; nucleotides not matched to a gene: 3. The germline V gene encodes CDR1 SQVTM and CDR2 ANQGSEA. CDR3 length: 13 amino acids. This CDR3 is CSVRDRGDNEQFF. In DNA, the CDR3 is TGCAGCGTTCGGGACAGGGGCGACAATGAGCAGTTCTTC.

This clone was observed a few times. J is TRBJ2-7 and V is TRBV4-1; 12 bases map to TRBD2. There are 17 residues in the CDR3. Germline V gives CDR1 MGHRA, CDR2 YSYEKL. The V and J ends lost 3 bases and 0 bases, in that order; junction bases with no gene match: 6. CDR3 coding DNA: TGCGCCAGCAGCCACCCCCGGACTAGCGGGACCTCCTACGAGCAGTACTTC. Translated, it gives CASSHPRTSGTSYEQYF.